A selection of T cell receptor beta chains follows, all from one sample in a study of CD8 T cells in Susac syndrome. MiXCR, applied by TCRdb to the immunoSEQ multiplex PCR reads, yields one record per CDR3 protein. The sample lists about 300,000 distinct CDR3 sequences, approximately 85% occurring once. Sequencing was performed on CD8+ T cells from PBMCs. Source of these receptors: a human donor with multiple sclerosis. Both conserved end residues are part of each CDR3. The order of the fields is V gene, clone size, D gene, J gene, CDR3 protein, CDR3 DNA. The D gene is left open where the match is weak. Part of the rows lack a size; the others show once, few, many or a class for expanded clones.

v_gene: TRBV20-1; abundance: -; d_gene: -; j_gene: TRBJ2-7; CDR3aa: CSARKWDTGYEQYF; CDR3nt: TGCAGTGCTAGAAAGTGGGACACCGGCTACGAGCAGTACTTC
v_gene: TRBV11-2; abundance: -; d_gene: -; j_gene: TRBJ2-5; CDR3aa: CASSLETLQETQYF; CDR3nt: TGTGCCAGCAGCTTAGAAACTCTTCAAGAGACCCAGTACTTC
v_gene: TRBV7-3; abundance: few; d_gene: TRBD1; j_gene: TRBJ2-3; CDR3aa: CASSPDRGTDTQYF; CDR3nt: TGTGCCAGCAGCCCCGACAGGGGAACAGATACGCAGTATTTT
v_gene: TRBV28; abundance: -; d_gene: TRBD1; j_gene: TRBJ1-1; CDR3aa: CASSGTQPDRGHLRGTEAFF; CDR3nt: TGTGCCAGCAGTGGGACTCAGCCTGACAGGGGACACCTTCGGGGCACTGAAGCTTTCTTT
v_gene: TRBV4-1; abundance: -; d_gene: TRBD2; j_gene: TRBJ2-1; CDR3aa: CASSQPGLAGANEQFF; CDR3nt: TGCGCCAGCAGCCAACCCGGACTAGCGGGAGCCAATGAGCAGTTCTTC
v_gene: TRBV13; abundance: -; d_gene: -; j_gene: TRBJ1-4; CDR3aa: CASSLGRDMSEKLFF; CDR3nt: TGTGCCAGCAGCTTAGGAAGGGACATGAGTGAAAAACTGTTTTTT
v_gene: TRBV7-9; abundance: -; d_gene: -; j_gene: TRBJ1-5; CDR3aa: CASSLLESQPQHF; CDR3nt: TGTGCCAGCAGCTTATTAGAGAGTCAGCCCCAGCATTTT
v_gene: TRBV6-5; abundance: -; d_gene: TRBD1; j_gene: TRBJ2-1; CDR3aa: CASRIQGSSNEQFF; CDR3nt: TGTGCCAGCAGGATACAGGGGAGCAGCAATGAGCAGTTCTTC
v_gene: TRBV11-2; abundance: few; d_gene: -; j_gene: TRBJ2-7; CDR3aa: CASSLVEGYEQYF; CDR3nt: TGTGCCAGCAGCTTAGTTGAGGGCTACGAGCAGTACTTC
v_gene: TRBV19; abundance: -; d_gene: -; j_gene: TRBJ2-3; CDR3aa: CASNPGLSTDTQYF; CDR3nt: TGTGCCAGTAATCCGGGACTTAGCACAGATACGCAGTATTTT
v_gene: TRBV19; abundance: few; d_gene: -; j_gene: TRBJ1-1; CDR3aa: CASTPGIMNTEAFF; CDR3nt: TGTGCCAGTACCCCGGGAATAATGAACACTGAAGCTTTCTTT
v_gene: TRBV20-1; abundance: few; d_gene: -; j_gene: TRBJ2-7; CDR3aa: CSARDLGAWSSYEQYF; CDR3nt: TGCAGTGCTAGAGATCTTGGTGCGTGGAGCTCCTACGAGCAGTACTTC
v_gene: TRBV7-9; abundance: -; d_gene: -; j_gene: TRBJ2-7; CDR3aa: CASSLARPEQYF; CDR3nt: TGTGCCAGCAGCTTAGCTAGGCCCGAGCAGTACTTC
v_gene: TRBV4-3; abundance: -; d_gene: TRBD2; j_gene: TRBJ2-1; CDR3aa: CASSKGTSSYNEQFF; CDR3nt: TGCGCCAGCAGTAAAGGGACTAGCTCCTACAATGAGCAGTTCTTC
v_gene: TRBV29-1; abundance: once; d_gene: -; j_gene: TRBJ2-3; CDR3aa: CSVGQITDTQYF; CDR3nt: TGCAGCGTCGGACAAATCACAGATACGCAGTATTTT
v_gene: TRBV18; abundance: -; d_gene: -; j_gene: TRBJ2-3; CDR3aa: CASSLNSQGRNTDTQYF; CDR3nt: TGTGCCAGCTCACTAAACTCCCAGGGGAGGAACACAGATACGCAGTATTTT
v_gene: TRBV7-3; abundance: -; d_gene: TRBD2; j_gene: TRBJ2-1; CDR3aa: CASSLRPSGRLNEQFF; CDR3nt: TGTGCCAGCAGCTTAAGGCCTAGCGGGAGATTAAATGAGCAGTTCTTC
v_gene: TRBV20-1; abundance: -; d_gene: -; j_gene: TRBJ1-1; CDR3aa: CSARDRQPNTEAFF; CDR3nt: TGCAGTGCTAGAGATCGACAGCCGAACACTGAAGCTTTCTTT
v_gene: TRBV30; abundance: -; d_gene: -; j_gene: TRBJ2-1; CDR3aa: CAWSEAFYNEQFF; CDR3nt: TGTGCCTGGAGTGAGGCCTTCTACAATGAGCAGTTCTTC
v_gene: TRBV7-9; abundance: -; d_gene: -; j_gene: TRBJ2-4; CDR3aa: CASSLSVGRGRVKNIQYF; CDR3nt: TGTGCCAGCAGCCTATCCGTTGGGAGAGGGAGAGTCAAAAACATTCAGTACTTC
v_gene: TRBV6-5; abundance: -; d_gene: TRBD1; j_gene: TRBJ1-5; CDR3aa: CASSSDRGQISPQHF; CDR3nt: TGTGCCAGCAGTTCGGACAGGGGCCAGATTTCGCCCCAGCATTTT
v_gene: TRBV3-1; abundance: -; d_gene: -; j_gene: TRBJ2-2; CDR3aa: CASSREGPGELFF; CDR3nt: TGTGCCAGCAGCCGCGAGGGGCCCGGGGAGCTGTTTTTT
v_gene: TRBV12-3/TRBV12-4; abundance: -; d_gene: -; j_gene: TRBJ1-3; CDR3aa: CASSFRRVLSGNTIYF; CDR3nt: TGTGCCAGCAGTTTTAGGAGAGTTTTATCTGGAAACACCATATATTTT
v_gene: TRBV14; abundance: -; d_gene: TRBD2; j_gene: TRBJ2-1; CDR3aa: CASSQGGLAGSNEQFF; CDR3nt: TGTGCCAGCAGCCAAGGGGGACTAGCGGGATCCAATGAGCAGTTCTTC
v_gene: TRBV4-2; abundance: -; d_gene: -; j_gene: TRBJ2-2; CDR3aa: CASSQGRYADTGELFF; CDR3nt: TGTGCCAGCAGCCAAGGTCGGTACGCCGACACCGGGGAGCTGTTTTTT
v_gene: TRBV29-1; abundance: -; d_gene: -; j_gene: TRBJ2-2; CDR3aa: CSVPGNTGELFF; CDR3nt: TGCAGCGTTCCAGGAAACACCGGGGAGCTGTTTTTT
v_gene: TRBV24-1; abundance: -; d_gene: -; j_gene: TRBJ2-7; CDR3aa: CATSAPGGRPYEQYF; CDR3nt: TGTGCCACCAGTGCCCCCGGGGGACGGCCCTACGAGCAGTACTTC
v_gene: TRBV9; abundance: once; d_gene: -; j_gene: TRBJ1-2; CDR3aa: CASSPPRGADYGYTF; CDR3nt: TGTGCCAGCAGCCCGCCTAGGGGGGCGGACTATGGCTACACCTTC
v_gene: TRBV4-1; abundance: -; d_gene: TRBD2; j_gene: TRBJ2-7; CDR3aa: CASSQGLAGAWEQYF; CDR3nt: TGCGCCAGCAGCCAAGGACTAGCGGGGGCCTGGGAGCAGTACTTC
v_gene: TRBV4-3; abundance: -; d_gene: -; j_gene: TRBJ2-1; CDR3aa: CASSPEVGSSYNEQFF; CDR3nt: TGCGCCAGCAGCCCAGAAGTGGGAAGCTCCTACAATGAGCAGTTCTTC
v_gene: TRBV20-1; abundance: -; d_gene: -; j_gene: TRBJ2-5; CDR3aa: CSARESRRGRETQYF; CDR3nt: TGCAGTGCTAGAGAATCTCGGCGAGGGCGGGAGACCCAGTACTTC
v_gene: TRBV7-2; abundance: -; d_gene: -; j_gene: TRBJ1-2; CDR3aa: CASSLTGDRYGYTF; CDR3nt: TGTGCCAGCAGCTTAACGGGGGATCGTTATGGCTACACCTTC
v_gene: TRBV19; abundance: -; d_gene: TRBD1; j_gene: TRBJ1-5; CDR3aa: CASSIMTGVSNQPQHF; CDR3nt: TGTGCCAGTAGTATCATGACAGGGGTTTCCAATCAGCCCCAGCATTTT
v_gene: TRBV28; abundance: -; d_gene: TRBD1; j_gene: TRBJ2-4; CDR3aa: CASSPGTGELAKNIQYF; CDR3nt: TGTGCCAGCAGTCCCGGGACAGGGGAATTAGCCAAAAACATTCAGTACTTC
v_gene: TRBV6-2/TRBV6-3; abundance: -; d_gene: TRBD1; j_gene: TRBJ2-1; CDR3aa: CASRGTVLGNEQFF; CDR3nt: TGTGCCAGCAGAGGGACAGTTCTGGGGAATGAGCAGTTCTTC
v_gene: TRBV9; abundance: -; d_gene: -; j_gene: TRBJ1-1; CDR3aa: CASSVGGYTEAFF; CDR3nt: TGTGCCAGCAGCGTTGGGGGGTACACTGAAGCTTTCTTT
v_gene: TRBV7-8; abundance: -; d_gene: -; j_gene: TRBJ1-1; CDR3aa: CASSLYSTRGSNTEAFF; CDR3nt: TGTGCCAGCAGCTTATATTCGACTCGGGGGTCGAACACTGAAGCTTTCTTT
v_gene: TRBV28; abundance: -; d_gene: TRBD1; j_gene: TRBJ2-7; CDR3aa: CASSSGTGISGQYF; CDR3nt: TGTGCCAGCAGCTCCGGGACAGGCATATCGGGGCAGTACTTC
v_gene: TRBV6-2/TRBV6-3; abundance: few; d_gene: -; j_gene: TRBJ2-7; CDR3aa: CASSGWSRGYEQYF; CDR3nt: TGTGCCAGCAGTGGGTGGTCGAGGGGCTACGAGCAGTACTTC
v_gene: TRBV27; abundance: -; d_gene: -; j_gene: TRBJ2-3; CDR3aa: CASSPRWGTDTQYF; CDR3nt: TGTGCCAGCAGCCCCCGGTGGGGCACAGATACGCAGTATTTT
v_gene: TRBV6-2/TRBV6-3; abundance: few; d_gene: -; j_gene: TRBJ2-7; CDR3aa: CASSYNTYEQYF; CDR3nt: TGTGCCAGCAGTTACAACACATACGAGCAGTACTTC
v_gene: TRBV28; abundance: -; d_gene: TRBD1; j_gene: TRBJ2-7; CDR3aa: CASSSGQGAEDEQYF; CDR3nt: TGTGCCAGCAGTTCCGGACAGGGGGCTGAGGACGAGCAGTACTTC